Given below is one TCR beta chain in context. In germline, CDR1 is SGHTA, CDR2 FQGNSA. V lost 5 bases, J lost 3 bases, and 10 bases lay in between. This CDR3 has 13 amino acids. The data stem from a study of chemoradiotherapy in HPV16-positive cancers. The repertoire was sequenced with immunoSEQ multiplex PCR; TCRdb's copy has only in-frame clones and lacks some. The repertoire holds tens of thousands of clones, with more than 85% as singletons. The origin of this receptor is a human donor with HPV-associated anogenital cancer. The source was blood, collected from a patient who underwent chemoradiotherapy. The chain links TRBV7-2 to TRBJ2-5; a possible D gene is TRBD2 (5 bases). The CDR3 DNA sequence: TGTGCCAGCAGCCCCACTAGGGAAGAGACCCAGTACTTC. Translated, it gives CASSPTREETQYF.